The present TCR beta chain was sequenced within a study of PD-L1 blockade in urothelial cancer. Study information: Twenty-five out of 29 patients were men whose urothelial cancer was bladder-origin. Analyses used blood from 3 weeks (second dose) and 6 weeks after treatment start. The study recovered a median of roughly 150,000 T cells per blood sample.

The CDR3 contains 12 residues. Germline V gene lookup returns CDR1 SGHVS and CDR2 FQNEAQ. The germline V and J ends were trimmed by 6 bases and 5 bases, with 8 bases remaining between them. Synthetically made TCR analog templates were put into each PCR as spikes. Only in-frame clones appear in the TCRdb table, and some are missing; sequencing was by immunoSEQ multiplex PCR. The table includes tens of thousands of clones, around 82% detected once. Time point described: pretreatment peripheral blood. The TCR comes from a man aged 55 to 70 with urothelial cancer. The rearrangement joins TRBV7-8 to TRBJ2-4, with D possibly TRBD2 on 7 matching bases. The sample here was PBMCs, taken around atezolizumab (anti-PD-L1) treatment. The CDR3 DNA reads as TGTGCCAGCAGAGGGGGGGAAAACATTCAGTACTTC. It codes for CASRGGENIQYF.